The rows below give T cell receptor beta chains drawn from one sample of a study of T cell repertoires in cytomegalovirus infection. TCRdb passed the reads through MiXCR, listing each CDR3 protein once. The sample gives about 320,000 distinct CDR3 sequences, over 7.5% of which show up once; around 4.5% is in the top ten. The specimen sequenced was PBMCs. These receptor sequences come from a human donor in good health (CMV status not recorded). Some clones in this sample may be carry-over from other donors' samples. Both conserved end residues are part of each CDR3. The D gene is left open where the match is weak. Some rows have no size entry. The others give once, few or many, or a class for an expanded clone.

CDR3nt: TGTGCCAGCACCCCCGACAGGGGTTGGACTGAAGCTTTCTTT
CDR3aa: CASTPDRGWTEAFF
v_gene: TRBV7-2
j_gene: TRBJ1-1
d_gene: TRBD1
abundance: many

CDR3nt: TGCAGCGTTGAAGTGGGATCTCGTCTGTTTTTT
CDR3aa: CSVEVGSRLFF
v_gene: TRBV29-1
j_gene: TRBJ1-4
d_gene: -
abundance: many

CDR3nt: TGTGCCACCAGTGCCAGGGACAGTTATGGCTACACCTTC
CDR3aa: CATSARDSYGYTF
v_gene: TRBV24-1
j_gene: TRBJ1-2
d_gene: TRBD1
abundance: few

CDR3nt: TGTGCCAGCAGCATAGAGCCGGGACAGAAGGGCACCTTC
CDR3aa: CASSIEPGQKGTF
v_gene: TRBV28
j_gene: TRBJ1-2
d_gene: TRBD1
abundance: few

CDR3nt: TGTGCCAGCAAGCGGGATTTACCAGGGGACATTTCTAACTATGGCTACACCTTC
CDR3aa: CASKRDLPGDISNYGYTF
v_gene: TRBV6-1
j_gene: TRBJ1-2
d_gene: -
abundance: -

CDR3nt: TGTGCCAGCAGCTTAGAGGCCACTGAAGCTTTCTTT
CDR3aa: CASSLEATEAFF
v_gene: TRBV7-2
j_gene: TRBJ1-1
d_gene: -
abundance: many

CDR3nt: TGTGCCAGCCCCGCAAACCCCTCTGGAAACACCATATATTTT
CDR3aa: CASPANPSGNTIYF
v_gene: TRBV7-9
j_gene: TRBJ1-3
d_gene: -
abundance: -

CDR3nt: TGTGCCAGCAGTGACTACCACGCGAGGGGACTAATAGGGCAGTTCTTC
CDR3aa: CASSDYHARGLIGQFF
v_gene: TRBV6-4
j_gene: TRBJ2-1
d_gene: TRBD2
abundance: -

CDR3nt: TGTGCCAGCAGCTTAGAGAGCGGGGGAGGGAATGAGCAGTTCTTC
CDR3aa: CASSLESGGGNEQFF
v_gene: TRBV7-9
j_gene: TRBJ2-1
d_gene: TRBD2
abundance: -

CDR3nt: TGTGCCAGCACCTTTCGGGCTGAAGCTTTCTTT
CDR3aa: CASTFRAEAFF
v_gene: TRBV7-2
j_gene: TRBJ1-1
d_gene: -
abundance: many

CDR3nt: TGTGCCAGCACCGGGACGCTGAATGGCTACACCTTC
CDR3aa: CASTGTLNGYTF
v_gene: TRBV28
j_gene: TRBJ1-2
d_gene: -
abundance: many

CDR3nt: TGTGCCAGCAGCCAGGAGATAGCGGGGACCTACAATGAGCAGTTCTTC
CDR3aa: CASSQEIAGTYNEQFF
v_gene: TRBV3-1
j_gene: TRBJ2-1
d_gene: TRBD2
abundance: -

CDR3nt: TGTGCCAGCAGCTTACGTTCGGCGGGAGTTGCAGATACGCAGTATTTT
CDR3aa: CASSLRSAGVADTQYF
v_gene: TRBV7-6
j_gene: TRBJ2-3
d_gene: TRBD2
abundance: many

CDR3nt: TGTGCCAGCAGCTTCCGGGACAGGGGATGGCAAGAGACCCAGTACTTC
CDR3aa: CASSFRDRGWQETQYF
v_gene: TRBV7-2
j_gene: TRBJ2-5
d_gene: TRBD1
abundance: many

CDR3nt: TGTGCCAGCAGCCAACTTGGCACTGAAGCTTTCTTT
CDR3aa: CASSQLGTEAFF
v_gene: TRBV7-2
j_gene: TRBJ1-1
d_gene: -
abundance: many

CDR3nt: TGTGCCAGCAGGGACCACTACAATGAGCAGTTCTTC
CDR3aa: CASRDHYNEQFF
v_gene: TRBV5-6
j_gene: TRBJ2-1
d_gene: -
abundance: few

CDR3nt: TGTGCCAGCAGCTGGGGAGGGGCTATTGAGCAGTTCTTC
CDR3aa: CASSWGGAIEQFF
v_gene: TRBV7-2
j_gene: TRBJ2-1
d_gene: TRBD2
abundance: many

CDR3nt: TGTGCCAGCAGTGAGTTGAACGCCGGGGAGCTGTTTTTT
CDR3aa: CASSELNAGELFF
v_gene: TRBV25-1
j_gene: TRBJ2-2
d_gene: -
abundance: -

CDR3nt: TGTGCCAGTAGGACTAGCGGGGGGCCAAACTACGAGCAGTACTTC
CDR3aa: CASRTSGGPNYEQYF
v_gene: TRBV19
j_gene: TRBJ2-7
d_gene: TRBD2
abundance: few

CDR3nt: TGTGCCAGCCAACCCTCTTTACAGGAGAGGGAGACCCAGTACTTC
CDR3aa: CASQPSLQERETQYF
v_gene: TRBV6-6
j_gene: TRBJ2-5
d_gene: -
abundance: many

CDR3nt: TGTGCCAGCAGTCCGGAGGGTGGGAGGTACACTGAAGCTTTCTTT
CDR3aa: CASSPEGGRYTEAFF
v_gene: TRBV6-1
j_gene: TRBJ1-1
d_gene: -
abundance: -

CDR3nt: TGTGCCAGCACTCGGGACAGGGCCCAGGGCACTGAAGCTTTCTTT
CDR3aa: CASTRDRAQGTEAFF
v_gene: TRBV6-6
j_gene: TRBJ1-1
d_gene: TRBD1
abundance: -

CDR3nt: TGTGCCAGCAGAGGGACAGGGCGAGGCTACACCTTC
CDR3aa: CASRGTGRGYTF
v_gene: TRBV2
j_gene: TRBJ1-2
d_gene: TRBD1
abundance: few